The 22 T cell receptor beta chains below all came from one sample that was sequenced in a study of beta chain features in type 1 diabetes (dated by TCRdb to 2016 to 2018). Library prep was done by the immunoSEQ multiplex PCR assay. All of the isolated RNA was reverse transcribed with the High Capacity cDNA Reverse Transcription Kit, so expressed TCRB transcripts were sequenced. Sourced from immuneACCESS, this table was stored by TCRdb with only in-frame sequences that have V and J called. A share of the clones is absent; for the studies checked, an unresolved V gene accounts for under half, and the remainder has no known explanation. In all, the sample holds approximately 330,000 clones, and about 11% of those were seen once. Jointly, the top ten make up 0.015% of the sample. Sequencing was done on a sample of naive CD4+ T cells from blood. The cell subset or site label for this specimen denotes: true naive CD4+ T cells. Every receptor here comes from a woman aged 25-40 years in good health.

This clone was seen a few times. V is TRBV6-6 and J is TRBJ1-5; 7 bases fit TRBD1. CDR1 MNHNY and CDR2 SVGAGI come from the germline V gene (reference sequence). The V and J ends lost 5 bases and 5 bases, in that order; junction bases with no gene match: 12. This CDR3 comprises 16 residues. CDR3 nucleotide sequence: TGTGCCAGCAGTCGCCTGACAGGGCCGGGAGATCAGCCCCAGCATTTT. Translation gives CASSRLTGPGDQPQHF.

This clone was detected a few times. The gene calls are TRBV4-2 and TRBJ2-1; 8 positions agree with TRBD1. Per germline, CDR1 LGHNA and CDR2 YNFKEQ. The V segment lost 0 bases and the J segment 2 bases; nucleotides outside the gene matches: 3. This CDR3 contains 16 residues. CDR3: CASSQDAGQAYNEQFF. CDR3 nucleotide sequence: TGTGCCAGCAGCCAAGATGCGGGACAGGCCTACAATGAGCAGTTCTTC.

J is TRBJ2-7 and V is TRBV2; 10 bases agree with TRBD2. CDR1 SNHLY and CDR2 FYNNEI come from the germline V gene. CDR3 length: 17 amino acids. The ends lost 0 bases at V and 2 bases at J; junction bases unmatched: 7. Here the CDR3 reads CASSEAPLAGATYEQYF. As DNA, the CDR3 is TGTGCCAGCAGTGAAGCGCCCCTAGCGGGAGCCACCTACGAGCAGTACTTC.

This clone was seen a few times. The J gene is TRBJ2-1, the V gene TRBV7-3; TRBD2 aligns across 9 bases. The CDR3 contains 15 residues. V lost 4 bases, J lost 6 bases, and 7 bases stayed unmatched. Germline values: CDR1 SGHTA, CDR2 FQGTGA. CDR3 amino acids: CASSSVGTSRNEQFF. In nucleotides, the CDR3 is TGTGCCAGCAGCTCGGTAGGGACTAGCCGCAATGAGCAGTTCTTC.

The V call is TRBV7-9, the J call TRBJ2-5; D may be TRBD2 (5 bases). The CDR3 sequence is 16 residues long. The V gene's germline CDR1 is SEHNR and CDR2 FQNEAQ (reference sequence). Trimming pared 2 bases from V and 2 bases from J, leaving 15 bases between. CDR3 DNA: TGTGCCAGCAGCTTAATGGGGAGAGGGCCTCAAGAGACCCAGTACTTC. It specifies CASSLMGRGPQETQYF.

In its sample, this clone was seen a few times. The chain carries TRBV5-1 and TRBJ2-5, with TRBD2 as a possible D gene (6 bases). This CDR3 comprises 13 residues. Germline V gives CDR1 SGHRS, CDR2 YFSETQ. Trimming removed 3 bases from V and 3 bases from J, with 9 bases in between. The CDR3 protein is CASSSRLEETQYF. The CDR3 DNA reads as TGCGCCAGCAGCTCCAGACTAGAAGAGACCCAGTACTTC.

V and J are TRBV28 and TRBJ1-5; TRBD1 matches 7 bases. Germline V CDR1 and CDR2: MDHEN, SYDVKM. This CDR3 is 14 amino acids long. J gave up 6 bases and V 6 bases, and 8 bases lay outside the gene matches. Here the CDR3 DNA reads TGTGCCAGCAGACCACAGGGGAGCGGTCAGCCCCAGCATTTT. The encoded protein is CASRPQGSGQPQHF. The full variable domain, rest sourced from reference TRBV28 and TRBJ1-5, is DVKVTQSSRYLVKRTGEKVFLECVQDMDHENMFWYRQDPGLGLRLIYFSYDVKMKEKGDIPEGYSVSREKKERFSLILESASTNQTSMYLCASRPQGSGQPQHFGDGTRLSIL.

This clone occurred a few times. The V and J genes are TRBV21-1 and TRBJ1-2; the tabulated D call, TRBD1, remains unverified against the DNA. TRBV21-1 is assigned pseudogene status. This CDR3 spans 15 amino acids. CDR3 bases: TGTGCCAGCAGGATCGAAGAACAGGGATTCTATGGCTACACCTTC. Encoded protein: CASRIEEQGFYGYTF.

Worth noting for this clone: The same CDR3 can be traced to other DNA sequences in this sample. CDR3 in amino acids: CASSLGQQETQYF. In DNA form, the CDR3 reads TGTGCCAGCAGCTTAGGACAGCAAGAGACCCAGTACTTC. V is TRBV11-1 and J is TRBJ2-5; D perhaps matches TRBD1 (5 bases). Germline V gene data show CDR1 as SGHAT and CDR2 as FQDESV (reference sequence). This CDR3 region has 13 residues. The V end was cut by 1 base, the J end by 2 bases, with 5 bases between.

The chain carries TRBV7-9 and TRBJ2-2, with D possibly being TRBD2 (5 bases). In germline, CDR1 is SEHNR, CDR2 FQNEAQ (reference sequence). The CDR3 runs to 16 residues. V gave up 5 bases and J gave up 3 bases, with 16 bases separating them. CDR3: CASSPKGVGDTGELFF. CDR3 coding DNA: TGTGCCAGCAGCCCAAAGGGAGTTGGAGACACCGGGGAGCTGTTTTTT. Using reference TRBV7-9 and TRBJ2-2 for the parts outside the CDR3, the full variable domain is DTGVSQNPRHKITKRGQNVTFRCDPISEHNRLYWYRQTLGQGPEFLTYFQNEAQLEKSRLLSDRFSAERPKGSFSTLEIQRTEQGDSAMYLCASSPKGVGDTGELFFGEGSRLTVL.

The sample holds a few counts of this clone. The chain links TRBV5-5 to TRBJ2-1; tentatively, D is TRBD1 (6 bases). Per germline, CDR1 SGHKS and CDR2 YYEKEE (reference sequence). Trimming took off 4 bases at V and 4 bases at J, with 18 bases between the two ends. CDR3 length: 16 amino acids. The CDR3 here is CASSLLRGGQYNEQFF. The CDR3 bases are TGTGCCAGCAGCCTCCTCCGGGGCGGACAGTACAATGAGCAGTTCTTC.

This clone came up a few times. The CDR3 region is CASSQTATRNEQYF. CDR3 nucleotides: TGTGCCAGCAGCCAAACGGCTACGAGGAACGAGCAGTACTTC. The V gene is TRBV14, the J gene TRBJ2-7; no clear D. This CDR3 contains 14 residues. The ends were cut back, 2 bases at V and 5 bases at J, with 13 bases in the middle. Germline CDR1 and CDR2: SGHDN and FVKESK.

This clone was picked up a small number of times. This sequence joins TRBV15 and TRBJ2-1; the D gene is possibly TRBD2 (5 bases). CDR3 length: 16 residues. V dropped 0 bases and J dropped 7 bases, with 16 bases sitting between them. Germline CDR1 is LNHNV and CDR2 is YYDKDF (reference sequence). The CDR3 sequence is CATSRDRTSGRNEQFF. The CDR3 DNA reads as TGTGCCACCAGCAGAGATCGGACGTCGGGAAGGAATGAGCAGTTCTTC.

The chain combines TRBV28 with TRBJ1-4; 8 nucleotides agree with TRBD1. Unmatched junction bases numbered 4, after V lost 4 bases and J lost 3 bases. From germline, CDR1 is MDHEN and CDR2 SYDVKM. The CDR3 spans 15 residues. The chain's CDR3 is CASSSTTGANEKLFF. For the CDR3, the DNA is TGTGCCAGCAGTTCTACGACAGGGGCTAATGAAAAACTGTTTTTT.

The genes are TRBV29-1 and TRBJ2-7, with TRBD2 as a possible D gene (5 bases). The CDR3 runs 13 residues. Germline CDR1 SQVTM, CDR2 ANQGSEA. CDR3 amino acids: CSVLGSHRYEQYF. CDR3 coding DNA: TGCAGTGTGCTGGGGAGTCACCGCTACGAGCAGTACTTC.

This clone was detected only a few times. The chain has TRBV18 and TRBJ1-2; possibly TRBD1 for D (6 bases). Trimming removed 0 bases at V and 6 bases at J, with 14 bases between. This CDR3 has 15 residues. CDR1 KGHSH and CDR2 LQKENI come from the germline V gene. The CDR3 bases are TGTGCCAGCTCACCACCCCATACAGGGTCGGATGGCTACACCTTC. Amino acids: CASSPPHTGSDGYTF. Variable domain in full (rest from reference TRBV18 and TRBJ1-2): NAGVMQNPRHLVRRRGQEARLRCSPMKGHSHVYWYRQLPEEGLKFMVYLQKENIIDESGMPKERFSAEFPKEGPSILRIQQVVRGDSAAYFCASSPPHTGSDGYTFGSGTRLTVV.

This clone was observed a few times. The chain couples TRBV30 to TRBJ2-1, with TRBD2 identical over 9 bases. V was clipped by 4 bases and J by 0 bases; unmatched bases: 10. Germline V lookup: CDR1 GTSNPN, CDR2 SVGIG (reference sequence). CDR3 length: 17 residues. The CDR3 loop is CAWNGGRAGSSYNEQFF. DNA of the CDR3: TGTGCCTGGAATGGCGGGAGGGCCGGGAGCTCCTACAATGAGCAGTTCTTC.

The V gene is TRBV19, the J gene TRBJ1-2, with TRBD1 matching over 11 bases. Germline V gives CDR1 LNHDA, CDR2 SQIVND (reference sequence). V trimming: 9 bases; J trimming: 7 bases; junction bases outside the gene matches: 7. The CDR3 spans 13 residues. CDR3 DNA sequence: TGTGCCAGCCGGGACAGGGGGTCTCTTGGCTACACCTTC. Protein sequence: CASRDRGSLGYTF.

The chain has TRBV6-5 and TRBJ1-5; 7 bases are shared with TRBD1. CDR1 is MNHEY and CDR2 is SVGAGI in the germline V gene. The V segment lost 2 bases and the J segment 4 bases; nucleotides outside the gene matches: 5. This CDR3 has 15 amino acids. The CDR3 nucleotides read TGTGCCAGCAGTTACGGAGGGGGCAGTAATCAGCCCCAGCATTTT. This translates into CASSYGGGSNQPQHF.

This chain joins TRBV4-3 and TRBJ1-1; 8 bases are shared with TRBD1. V lost 5 bases to trimming and J lost 7 bases; unmatched junction nucleotides: 9. From germline, CDR1 is LGHNA and CDR2 YSLEER. This CDR3 is 14 amino acids long. The chain's CDR3 is CASSFRTGQGEAFF. The CDR3 bases are TGCGCCAGCAGCTTCCGGACAGGGCAGGGTGAAGCTTTCTTT.

This clone has more than one count but fewer than ten. J is TRBJ2-7 and V is TRBV19; 7 nucleotides align to TRBD1. This CDR3 comprises 16 residues. Germline V CDR1 and CDR2: LNHDA, SQIVND (reference sequence). Germline trimming cut 5 bases from V and 3 bases from J; bases unmatched to any gene: 13. Written as DNA, the CDR3 is TGTGCCAGTAGTCGCTCCTCCGGGACAGACTTCTACGAGCAGTACTTC. Translation: CASSRSSGTDFYEQYF.

The V gene is TRBV27, the J gene TRBJ1-5; TRBD1 aligns across 9 bases. CDR1 and CDR2 from the germline V gene are MNHEY and SMNVEV (reference sequence). This CDR3 is built from 14 residues. V gave up 4 bases and J gave up 5 bases; unmatched junction bases: 3. The CDR3 loop reads CASSSGQGDQPQHF. The CDR3 DNA reads as TGTGCCAGCAGTTCGGGACAGGGTGATCAGCCCCAGCATTTT.